The present TCR beta chain was sequenced within a study of OX40 agonist ivuxolimab in advanced cancers. A note on the overall study: Ivuxolimab, which targeted the costimulatory receptor OX40 (CD134), was an agonistic, fully human IgG2 monoclonal antibody. Intravenous ivuxolimab was administered to patients every 2 weeks at six dose levels: 0.01, 0.1, 0.3, 1.5, 3 and 10 mg/kg. In the dose-escalation cohort, 65% to 85% of patients were male, and the mean age was around 65 years with a range of roughly 20 to 79. Peripheral TCRbeta sequencing aimed to test whether ivuxolimab altered TCR sequence diversity and caused clonal T-cell expansion. Patients were allowed to have had prior anti-PD-1, anti-PD-L1 or anti-CTLA-4 therapy, and around two fifths of the dose-escalation patients had been treated with checkpoint inhibitors. The monotherapy dose-escalation portion (N of about 49 patients) of the phase I ivuxolimab trial is reported in the paper. Partial responses occurred in three dose-escalation patients, of whom one had hepatocellular carcinoma and two had cutaneous melanoma. Among the roughly 50 dose-escalation patients, some 20 had hepatocellular carcinoma, 15 or so melanoma, 9 renal cell carcinoma and 9 head and neck cancer.

For sequencing of the TCRbeta CDR3 region, genomic DNA was extracted from the sorted cells. TCRbeta CDR3 regions were sequenced using the immunoSEQ Assay. TCRdb took over this immuneACCESS table, retaining in-frame rearrangements with V and J assigned. Such tables are incomplete; in checked studies, under half of the missing clones stem from an unresolved V gene, and the remainder is unexplained. Recorded for this sample are fewer than 15,000 clones; about 88% of them occurred a single time. Roughly two thirds of the sample rests with the top ten. The trial excluded patients who had a history of autoimmune disease or who were on systemic immunosuppression. Peripheral blood for TCR sequencing was drawn from every dose cohort at baseline, at cycle 4 day 1 and at cycle 7 day 1. Samples were obtained from an open-label, multicenter, first-in-human phase I dose-escalation trial of ivuxolimab. The trial enrolled adults with locally advanced or metastatic head and neck squamous cell, hepatocellular, melanoma or renal cell carcinoma. CD4+ and CD8+ T cells were sorted separately from peripheral blood before TCR sequencing.

About this clone itself: Its cognate antigen has yet to be identified. The sample holds no much larger clone one base away, and base qualities are not on file.

Taken from cysteine to phenylalanine, the CDR3 has 15 residues. The entry retains the CDR3 DNA only, 45 bases that are in frame from base 1. According to the germline V gene, CDR1 reads SQVTM and CDR2 reads ANQGSEA. V is cut back by 6 bases and J by 7 bases, with 14 bases in the junction unmatched. Study-level results and caveats: In partial responders in the 0.1-3.0 mg/kg groups, normalized peripheral clonal expansion was found to be among the lowest, especially among CD8+ T cells. Low levels of normalized T-cell clonal expansion were also seen in some patients who did not respond. After ivuxolimab, CD8+ T cells had more expanded clones than CD4+ T cells on average. At doses from 0.1 to 3.0 mg/kg, clonal expansion was seen in both CD4+ and CD8+ blood T cells between baseline and week 6. Which antigens the clonally expanded peripheral T cells were specific for was not determined.

The sample in question was CD4+ or CD8+ T cells sorted from blood, obtained in a trial of the OX40 agonist ivuxolimab. The TCR was taken from an adult with an advanced solid tumor such as melanoma, head and neck, liver or kidney cancer. Recombination joined TRBV29-1 with TRBJ2-7, with TRBD2 matching 11 junction bases. This receptor has the CDR3 CSVVTGTSGLREQYF. The DNA sequence is given as TGCAGCGTGGTTACCGGGACTAGCGGATTACGTGAGCAGTACTTC.